Below, one T cell receptor (beta chain) is given with its context. The antigen it binds to is not known. Qualities for individual bases were not recorded, and no much larger clone is one base off. The record originates from a study of a mutant IDH1 vaccine in newly diagnosed glioma (dated by TCRdb to the early 2020s). Regarding the research as a whole: Vaccination was initiated 4-6 weeks after radiotherapy alone, or concurrently with temozolomide cycles in the chemotherapy-containing groups. Of the roughly 33 treated patients, approximately 62% were male and around 38% were female, and a mean age of around 40 years was recorded. Prior to enrollment, patients had been given standard therapy consisting of radiotherapy alone, temozolomide alone, or radiochemotherapy with temozolomide, with the combination given to most patients. The week-35 safety follow-up was designated visit V12, and the week-47 end of study was designated visit V13. Peripheral blood was collected at six visits: V03 (baseline), V05, V07, V10, V12 and V13. For exploratory analyses, about two dozen treated patients had longitudinal TCRB deep sequencing done wherever samples were available.

Looking up the germline V gene yields CDR1 SGHRS and CDR2 YFSETQ. The CDR3 spans 14 residues, from the cysteine through the phenylalanine. CDR3 DNA is the only sequence kept; it has 42 bases, read in frame from the first base. V and J are truncated by 0 bases and 5 bases respectively, leaving an intervening sequence of 9 bases. Library preparation employed the immunoSEQ multiplex PCR assay. The hsTCRB Kit was used according to the manufacturer's protocol to amplify rearranged TCR beta chain sequences. Sequencing of TCRB libraries was carried out on an Illumina MiSeq. In the source study's methods: The proprietary platform of the kit vendor was used for demultiplexing, trimming and gene mapping. TCRdb limited this immuneACCESS table to in-frame rearrangements with V and J called. A share of clones is missing; checked studies link under half to unresolved V genes, and the rest is unexplained. That table furnishes V, J and clone size, whereas the DNA furnished D and trimming. The sample contains 45,000 to 55,000 clones, about 81% of them found a single time. The top ten hold around 4% of the sample.

The time point label, read with the paper, signifies: week 47, end of study. A 20-mer mutant IDH1 peptide at 300 micrograms in Montanide made up each vaccine dose, which was injected subcutaneously together with topical imiquimod. Patients received eight vaccinations in weeks 1, 3, 5, 7, 11, 15, 19 and 23, corresponding to visits V03 through V10. Newly diagnosed WHO grade 3 or 4 IDH1-mutant astrocytomas showing loss of nuclear ATRX were present in the donors. The samples were drawn from NOA16, a multicentre, single-arm, open-label phase I trial in Germany that tested a mutant IDH1 peptide vaccine in humans for the first time. The DNeasy Blood and Tissue Kit was used to extract genomic DNA from EDTA blood for TCRB sequencing. General conclusions and limits of the study: According to the authors, sample limitations meant that analyses of patient blood samples could not be reproduced. Pseudoprogression seemed to be unrelated to changes in the top peripheral T cell clonotypes found by TCRB sequencing. PBMC samples for TCRB deep sequencing were selected based on availability. Vaccine-induced immune responses across multiple MHC alleles were detected in 90% to 95% of patients.

The input for sequencing was PBMCs, taken from a glioma patient whose treatment included an IDH1 peptide vaccine. Recombination connected TRBV5-1 to TRBJ2-1; 5 matching bases give a weak D call of TRBD2. The clonotype originates from a woman in her twenties or thirties with glioma. Some clones in this sample may be carry-over from other donors' samples. The CDR3 region: CASSLAGLDNEQFF. The sequenced DNA is TGCGCCAGCAGCTTGGCAGGACTGGACAATGAGCAGTTCTTC.